Only a few counts were recorded for the clone carrying this T cell receptor beta chain. Its antigen is still unknown. The PCR employed 60 Vbeta primers together with 13 Jbeta primers. Repertoires were generated with immunoSEQ multiplex PCR, while TCRdb's copy carries only in-frame clones and drops some. The data contain roughly 120,000 clones, about two thirds of them seen just once; the ten biggest clones take up approximately 9.4%. This entry comes from a study of cytomegalovirus exposure and HLA in healthy donors. Whole-study findings and limits: The Asian-associated ancestry cluster reportedly had fewer N-insertions than the approximately 630-donor mean in a later analysis. A later analysis showed TCR association rates differing by HLA locus, peaking at DRB1 and lowest at HLA-C.

V shed 6 bases and J 7 bases; nucleotides not matched to a gene: 12. CDR3 length: 15 residues. Germline values: CDR1 MDHEN, CDR2 SYDVKM. The receptor's source is a man between 25 and 39 years old in good health and CMV-seropositive. The V gene is TRBV28, the J gene TRBJ1-1, with 9 positions matching TRBD1. Specimen: PBMCs. CDR3 DNA sequence: TGTGCCAGCAGCTACGCCCCTGGACAGGGGATTGAAGCTTTCTTT. It specifies CASSYAPGQGIEAFF.